The 21 T cell receptor beta chains below come from one sample, sequenced in a study of cytotoxic CD8 clonotypes in ibrutinib-treated CLL. The protocol was immunoSEQ multiplex PCR, while the TCRdb copy is restricted to in-frame clones and leaves out a portion. In the table there are about 24,000 clones, more than 65% of which are singletons. The sample in question was PBMCs, obtained after 12 months of ibrutinib treatment. The origin of the receptors is a human donor with chronic lymphocytic leukemia.

V gene TRBV6-5 combines with J gene TRBJ2-7, with D perhaps matching TRBD1 (6 bases). Between the trimmed V and J ends, which lost 6 bases and 8 bases, there was a span of 17 bases. The CDR3 length is 13 residues. The germline V gene has CDR1 MNHEY and CDR2 SVGAGI. CDR3 nucleotide sequence: TGTGCCAGCAGACCCGATCTACAGGGCAAGCAGTACTTC. Translation: CASRPDLQGKQYF.

This clone appeared once. The chain couples TRBV2 to TRBJ2-1; no firm D call. The CDR3 contains 12 residues. Germline V gene sequence: CDR1 SNHLY, CDR2 FYNNEI. V was trimmed by 3 bases and J by 9 bases, leaving 9 bases between them. In DNA, the CDR3 is TGTGCCAGCAGTGACGCCTTGGGTGAGCAGTTCTTC. As protein: CASSDALGEQFF.

The J gene is TRBJ1-1, the V gene TRBV6-1, with 7 bases that match TRBD1. Germline assignment: CDR1 MNHNS and CDR2 SASEGT. The CDR3 extends over 13 amino acids. Unmatched junction bases numbered 7, after V lost 7 bases and J lost 5 bases. The CDR3 is CASINRGNTEAFF. The CDR3 bases are TGTGCCAGCATCAACAGGGGTAATACTGAAGCTTTCTTT.

The rearrangement uses TRBV5-1 and TRBJ2-5; D gene ambiguous. V dropped 4 bases and J dropped 4 bases, with 11 bases sitting between them. CDR3 length: 13 residues. Germline loops: CDR1 SGHRS, CDR2 YFSETQ. The CDR3 DNA sequence: TGCGCCAGCAGCCATGGAGATAGAGAGACCCAGTACTTC. Translation: CASSHGDRETQYF.

The chain links TRBV20-1 to TRBJ1-6; no definite D call. Germline V gene lookup returns CDR1 DFQATT and CDR2 SNEGSKA (reference sequence). The CDR3 length is 11 residues. The ends were cut back, 1 base at V and 16 bases at J, with 11 bases in the middle. CDR3 sequence reads: CSARAFENLHF. The CDR3 region has the DNA TGCAGTGCTAGAGCTTTTGAAAATCTCCACTTT.

V is TRBV25-1 and J is TRBJ2-7; 9 bases line up with TRBD2. The CDR3 is made up of 15 amino acids. V was pared by 2 bases and J by 7 bases, with 9 bases of the junction left unmatched. Germline CDR1 and CDR2: MGHDK and SYGVNS. CDR3 amino acids: CASSELAGLTTEQYF. The CDR3 DNA is TGTGCCAGCAGTGAACTAGCGGGGCTGACGACGGAGCAGTACTTC.

The rearrangement joins TRBV19 to TRBJ2-2; TRBD1 matches 8 bases. The germline CDR1 and CDR2 sequences are LNHDA and SQIVND (reference sequence). This CDR3 is built from 16 residues. V lost 5 bases to trimming and J lost 7 bases; unmatched junction nucleotides: 12. The CDR3 spells CASSRDRPPSIGELFF. The CDR3 region has the DNA TGTGCCAGTAGTCGGGACAGGCCTCCCTCTATCGGGGAGCTGTTTTTT.

The chain combines TRBV28 with TRBJ2-7; 7 bases line up with TRBD2. CDR3 length: 18 residues. Germline trimming cut 3 bases from V and 3 bases from J; bases unmatched to any gene: 17. Germline V gives CDR1 MDHEN, CDR2 SYDVKM. The CDR3 reads CASSLSKLRELRLYEQYF. The CDR3 coding sequence is TGTGCCAGCAGTTTGTCGAAGTTGCGGGAGTTACGCCTCTACGAGCAGTACTTC.

The rearrangement joins TRBV5-4 to TRBJ1-3; TRBD1 might be the D (6 bases). Trimming shortened V by 2 bases and J by 0 bases, and 12 bases separated the two germline ends. The CDR3 length is 16 residues. The V gene's germline CDR1 is SGHNT and CDR2 YYREEE (reference sequence). The CDR3 sequence: CASSFGGIFSGNTIYF. The CDR3, as DNA: TGTGCCAGCAGCTTCGGGGGCATCTTCTCTGGAAACACCATATATTTT.

In this sample, this clone turned up a few times. V gene TRBV5-1 combines with J gene TRBJ2-7, with D maybe TRBD1 (6 bases). CDR3 length: 14 amino acids. Trimming cost V 1 base and J 5 bases, with 13 bases left between them. In germline, CDR1 is SGHRS, CDR2 YFSETQ. The CDR3 coding sequence is TGCGCCAGCAGCTTGAAATCACAGGGAGACGAGCAGTACTTC. Its protein product is CASSLKSQGDEQYF.

The chain combines TRBV5-1 with TRBJ2-3; 10 bases match TRBD2. Germline loops: CDR1 SGHRS, CDR2 YFSETQ. CDR3 length equals 16 residues. J gave up 3 bases and V 0 bases, and 4 bases lay outside the gene matches. This CDR3 is CASSLELAGYTDTQYF. CDR3 nucleotide sequence: TGCGCCAGCAGCTTGGAACTAGCGGGGTATACAGATACGCAGTATTTT.

This sequence joins TRBV6-6 and TRBJ2-7; perhaps TRBD1 as D (5 bases). CDR1 and CDR2 (germline): MNHNY, SVGAGI (reference sequence). V gave up 2 bases and J gave up 2 bases, with 10 bases separating them. The CDR3 runs to 14 residues. DNA for the CDR3: TGTGCCAGCAGTTACAGGGGCGTGGCCTACGAGCAGTACTTC. Encoded protein: CASSYRGVAYEQYF.

The CDR3 DNA follows: TGCGCCAGCAGCCATACGGGACAGGGCAACTATGGCTACACCTTC. It codes for CASSHTGQGNYGYTF. V is TRBV4-3 and J is TRBJ1-2; 9 positions match TRBD1. Germline values: CDR1 LGHNA, CDR2 YSLEER. Trimming at V came to 3 bases and at J to 2 bases, leaving 4 bases not matched to a gene. The CDR3 contains 15 residues.

This sequence joins TRBV5-1 and TRBJ1-3, with D possibly being TRBD1 (6 bases). V lost 4 bases, J lost 0 bases, and 17 bases lay in between. The CDR3 has 17 residues. Per germline, CDR1 SGHRS and CDR2 YFSETQ. CDR3 loop: CASSLITGSLSGNTIYF. The CDR3 bases are TGCGCCAGCAGCCTGATTACAGGGTCTCTCTCTGGAAACACCATATATTTT.

The chain has TRBV7-9 and TRBJ2-7; D is unclear. Between the trimmed V and J ends, which lost 1 base and 7 bases, there was a span of 8 bases. Germline CDR1 is SEHNR and CDR2 is FQNEAQ (reference sequence). The CDR3 spans 12 residues. CDR3 in DNA: TGTGCCAGCAGCTTAGTGGGAAGGGAGCAGTACTTC. This encodes CASSLVGREQYF.

This rearrangement joins TRBV19 to TRBJ2-7; 9 bases line up with TRBD1. The germline V gene encodes CDR1 LNHDA and CDR2 SQIVND (reference sequence). V lost 7 bases and J lost 2; bases outside the gene matches: 15. This CDR3 is built from 17 residues. The CDR3 bases are TGTGCCAGTACCCCGGACAGGGGACCCTACCCGCCCTACGAGCAGTACTTC. Its protein is CASTPDRGPYPPYEQYF.

J is TRBJ1-5 and V is TRBV30; D may be TRBD1 (5 bases). V was pared by 0 bases and J by 6 bases, with 21 bases between. Germline values: CDR1 GTSNPN, CDR2 SVGIG (reference sequence). The CDR3 runs 17 residues. CDR3 sequence (DNA): TGTGCCTGGAGTGTATGGCGGGCCGCGGGGGTGGGTCAGCCCCAGCATTTT. It codes for CAWSVWRAAGVGQPQHF.

V and J are TRBV9 and TRBJ2-1; D not resolved. This CDR3 has 14 amino acids. Deletions cut 6 bases from V and 6 bases from J, with 16 bases between. CDR1 and CDR2 (germline): SGDLS, YYNGEE. The CDR3 DNA follows: TGTGCCAGCAACCCCGGGCCACCGCTCAATGAGCAGTTCTTC. Protein sequence: CASNPGPPLNEQFF.

The chain combines TRBV28 with TRBJ1-5; tentative D call: TRBD1 (6 bases). V lost 7 bases and J lost 10, with 20 bases in between. CDR1 and CDR2 (germline): MDHEN, SYDVKM. This CDR3 region has 14 residues. The CDR3 sequence: CASTAATGTRPQHF. In DNA, the CDR3 is TGTGCCAGCACGGCGGCCACAGGGACTCGACCCCAGCATTTT.

In DNA, the CDR3 is TGTGCCAGCAGTCGGGGGTTTTTGGCAGGAGGCCAGGAAAAGTACTTC. This translates into CASSRGFLAGGQEKYF. V and J are TRBV27 and TRBJ2-7; D might be TRBD2 (6 bases). This CDR3 has 16 amino acids. The V gene's germline CDR1 is MNHEY and CDR2 SMNVEV (reference sequence). Trimming left V 5 bases short and J 11 bases short, with 28 bases between.

The V gene is TRBV30, the J gene TRBJ1-1; no clear D gene. Looked up from germline, CDR1 is GTSNPN and CDR2 is SVGIG (reference sequence). This CDR3 contains 13 residues. V shed 1 base and J shed 4 bases, with 10 bases lying between them. The CDR3 sequence: CAWSAGSGTEAFF. The CDR3 nucleotides are TGTGCCTGGAGTGCGGGGTCCGGCACTGAAGCTTTCTTT.